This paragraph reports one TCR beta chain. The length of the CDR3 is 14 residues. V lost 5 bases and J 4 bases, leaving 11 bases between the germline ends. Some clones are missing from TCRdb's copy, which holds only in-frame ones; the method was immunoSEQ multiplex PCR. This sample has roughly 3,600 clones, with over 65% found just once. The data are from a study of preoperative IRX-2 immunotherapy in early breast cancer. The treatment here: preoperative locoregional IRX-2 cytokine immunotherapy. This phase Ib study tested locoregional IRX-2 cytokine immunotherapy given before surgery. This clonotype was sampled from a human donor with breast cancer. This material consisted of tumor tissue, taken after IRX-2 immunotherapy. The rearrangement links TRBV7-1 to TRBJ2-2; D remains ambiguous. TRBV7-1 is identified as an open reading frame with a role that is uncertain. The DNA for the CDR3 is TGTGCCAGCAGCCAAGCCGCGGTCACCGGGGAGCTGTTTTTT. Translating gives CASSQAAVTGELFF.